This T cell receptor beta chain was identified in a study of CD8 T cells in Susac syndrome. With random hexamers, about 0.45 to 1 ug RNA was reverse transcribed. TCRdb processed the immunoSEQ multiplex PCR reads anew with MiXCR; each CDR3 protein has one entry. The table has some 150,000 distinct CDR3 sequences, roughly 95% seen once. This clonotype was seen only once. This CDR3 is built from 14 residues. Germline V gives CDR1 SQVTM, CDR2 ANQGSEA. The V gene end was trimmed by 7 bases and the J gene end by 3 bases; junction bases not matched to a gene: 11. J is TRBJ2-7 and V is TRBV29-1; 8 nucleotides match TRBD1. The sequenced sample was CD8+ T cells from PBMCs. The TCR originated in a human donor with multiple sclerosis. CDR3 loop: CSATGPGTGYEQYF. Here the CDR3 DNA reads TGCAGCGCTACCGGACCCGGGACAGGCTACGAGCAGTACTTC.